This entry describes one TCR beta chain. Antigen: not known. TCRdb used MiXCR to reprocess the reads, holding one entry per CDR3 protein. Among more than 200,000 distinct CDR3 sequences listed, over 8% were seen once. This sample stems from a study of T cell repertoires in cytomegalovirus infection. As for the study in general: Matching HLA type, along with CMV infection, was indicated by public TCR beta signatures.

This CDR3 is 15 amino acids long. V trimming: 8 bases; J trimming: 2 bases; junction bases outside the gene matches: 8. Germline V CDR1 and CDR2: MDHEN, SYDVKM. Study results and limitations: What dominated the ex vivo response were HLA-C-restricted CMV-specific TCR beta clonotypes. Cumulative public TCR beta family frequency identified CMV carriers with the relevant HLA.

The sequence was obtained from a human donor in good health (CMV status not recorded). Some clones in this sample may be carry-over from other donors' samples. The sequenced material came from PBMCs. The chain uses TRBV28 and TRBJ2-3; 9 nucleotides match TRBD2. The CDR3 loop reads CASGKSGGSTDTQYF. The CDR3 nucleotides read TGTGCCAGCGGGAAAAGCGGGGGGTCCACAGATACGCAGTATTTT.